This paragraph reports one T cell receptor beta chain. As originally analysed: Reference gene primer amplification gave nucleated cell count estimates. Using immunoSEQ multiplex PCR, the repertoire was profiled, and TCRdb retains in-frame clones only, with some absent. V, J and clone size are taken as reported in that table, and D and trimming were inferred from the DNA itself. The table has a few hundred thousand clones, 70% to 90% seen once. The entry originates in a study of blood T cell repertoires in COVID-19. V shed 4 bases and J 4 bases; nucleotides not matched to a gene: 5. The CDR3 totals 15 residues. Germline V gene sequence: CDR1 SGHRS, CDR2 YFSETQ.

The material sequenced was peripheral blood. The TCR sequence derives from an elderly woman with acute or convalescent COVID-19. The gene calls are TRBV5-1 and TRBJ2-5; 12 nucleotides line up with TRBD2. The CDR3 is CASSALAGGGETQYF. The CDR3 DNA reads TGCGCCAGCAGCGCACTAGCGGGGGGAGGAGAGACCCAGTACTTC.